The TCR beta chain under discussion was sequenced for a study of blood T cells in healthy people across ages (dated by TCRdb to the mid-2010s). About the full investigation: In model experiments, template switching captured roughly one uniquely barcoded TCR beta cDNA molecule for every two T cells. The study measured age-related changes in TCR beta repertoire diversity using deep sequencing normalized with unique cDNA molecular identifiers. Donors were grouped into four age groups: young (average about 15 years), middle-aged (roughly 37), aged (over 55) and long-lived (82). To avoid experimental bias, donors of different ages were distributed randomly across sequencing lanes. Two additional independent replicas of 1 million unique cDNA reads from the same blood draw were analyzed for two donors (one aged 18 to 30 and one aged 80 or older).

Libraries were constructed by 5' RACE. Sequenced using an Illumina HiSeq 2500. A second PCR of roughly 7 to 11 cycles was performed with a sample-barcoded 5' primer and a J-beta primer mix. A template-switch 5' adaptor carrying 12 random nucleotides introduced a unique molecular identifier onto each TCR beta cDNA molecule. Each sample yielded at least 2.5 million CDR3-containing paired-end reads. The Mint cDNA synthesis kit, primed by a TRBC-specific oligonucleotide, was used to synthesize first-strand cDNA from all RNA. Following uracil-DNA glycosylase treatment, a first 18-cycle PCR with universal primers M1SS and BC2_uni_R was performed on all cDNA. Turning to the authors' computational methods: Each sample was normalized by randomly selecting 1 million high-quality reads, each carrying a distinct molecular identifier. Instead of being binned into consensus sequences, reads that shared molecular identifiers were thrown out. MiTCR, set to a Q25 quality threshold and the strictest error-elimination algorithm, was used for CDR3 identification, clonotype clustering and error correction. A nonparametric unseen species model using Euler transformation provided a lower-bound estimate of total TCR beta diversity. TCRdb redid the processing of the public reads, applying fastp at Q25 and MiXCR, and retained in-frame beta chains. A single entry per CDR3 protein holds the most common genes and DNA from its merged rows. The V and J calls come from TCRdb's annotation, not from the publication. Counted in this sample were some 1.5 million distinct CDR3 sequences; approximately 30% of them appeared once. The ten largest account for more than 6% of the sample.

Trimming removed 0 bases from V and 2 bases from J; the gene matches leave 2 bases unexplained. From the cysteine up to the phenylalanine, the CDR3 has a length of 16 residues. Just the 48-base CDR3 DNA is kept, in frame starting at base 1. Based on the germline V gene (reference sequence), the CDR1 and CDR2 sequences are SGHKS and YYEKEE. This clonotype has a handful of counts. Its recognized antigen is unknown. No base quality values were provided; no much bigger clone lies one nucleotide off. Systemically healthy Caucasian individuals from Russia, 35 to 40 in total and aged about 6 to 100 years, were included as donors. Each donor gave about 9.7 milliliters of peripheral blood, drawn into EDTA-treated Vacutainer tubes. Ficoll-Paque density-gradient centrifugation was used to isolate PBMCs, with at least 7 million per sample. Trizol reagent was used to extract total RNA from PBMCs, with at least 6 micrograms per sample. Naive CD45RAhigh/CD27high T cell percentages were measured by flow cytometry on a PBMC aliquot from every donor.

What the authors observed across the whole study: Observed TCR beta diversity per million T cells fell roughly linearly with age, and a significant reduction was already apparent by age about 38. Observed TCR beta diversity correlated strongly with the percentage of naive T cells measured by flow cytometry. Since profiling was done on bulk unsorted PBMCs, naive and antigen-experienced compartments could not be conclusively compared. Estimates of total diversity based on one million sequenced T cells were regarded as lower bounds and as underestimates. Because the CMV infection status of the donors was unknown, age-related changes in expanded clonotypes may potentially have been confounded. Compared with the aged group, the long-lived group had more naive CD4+ T cells, fewer expanded clones and increased TCR diversity, a pattern suggesting age selection.

The clonotype comes from a woman in her 30s in good health. Recombination connected TRBV5-5 to TRBJ2-3; 11 middle bases align to TRBD2. Sequencing used blood. The nucleotide sequence reads TGTGCCAGCAGCTTGGTGACTAGCGGGGCCACAGATACGCAGTATTTT. Its translation reads: CASSLVTSGATDTQYF.